This T cell receptor beta chain derives from a study of radiation and T cells in renal cell carcinoma. CDR3 length equals 16 residues. V lost 5 bases and J 1 base, leaving 18 bases between the germline ends. Germline V lookup: CDR1 SGHTS, CDR2 YDEGEE. As concerns this clone: What it binds is unknown.

General observations from the study: From baseline, blood top tumor clonotypes peaked at 2 weeks post-radiation.

Time point defined: blood 4 weeks post-SBRT, at nephrectomy. Noted treatment: 15 Gy SBRT to primary tumor, nephrectomy 4 weeks later. Serial blood draws occurred at baseline and 2 and 4 weeks post-SBRT. Produced via immunoSEQ multiplex PCR; TCRdb's table is partial and in-frame only. This table has around 180,000 clones, about 87% appearing once. The genes are TRBV5-8 and TRBJ1-1; no reliable D call. The clonotype was recovered from a woman aged 45-60 years with renal cell carcinoma. This specimen was blood, taken from a patient whose treatment included radiotherapy and nephrectomy. The CDR3, as DNA: TGTGCCAGCAGGAAACCAGGACCTAAGCCGAACACTGAAGCTTTCTTT. It is translated as CASRKPGPKPNTEAFF.